This T cell receptor beta chain was profiled in a study of T cell responses to AZD1222 COVID-19 vaccine (dated by TCRdb to about 2021). A note on the overall study: AZD1222 recipients whose second dose came at about 4 weeks and those whose second dose came at about 12 weeks were combined into one group, since spike-specific TCR depth and breadth did not differ between the two schedules. A total of over 230 trial participants underwent TCR sequencing, of whom some 210 received two doses of AZD1222 and about 26 received two doses of the MenACWY control vaccine. Trial participants were enrolled by age into 18-55, 56-69 and 70-plus year subgroups, with roughly 160, 29 and 62 TCR-sequenced participants respectively. General study outcomes and caveats: No day 14 peak-response samples were available, so repertoires were characterized only after the peak T cell response. Conclusions about previously exposed vaccinees are limited because only a handful of AZD1222 recipients were SARS-CoV-2 seropositive at baseline. Most participants were white British and females outnumbered males, and the authors suggested that clonal diversity may have been underestimated. In the small 56-69-year group, the increase in depth fell short of significance, most likely because of low power. Vaccine-associated CD4 TCRs spanned the whole spike protein, with dominant responses in regions 160-218 and 743-854. A significant rise in spike-specific TCR breadth and depth was observed after two AZD1222 doses relative to day 0 and relative to MenACWY recipients. Nearly half of unique spike-specific TCRs reportedly recognized epitopes outside regions mutated in the B.1.351 and B.1.1.7 variants.

In regard to this clone: The antigen it binds to is not known. No qualities accompany the bases; no much larger clone lies one base away.

The label giving this sample's time point can be read as: baseline before first vaccination. The vaccinee samples were drawn from two UK trials, COV001 and COV002, one of which was a single-blind randomized controlled phase 2/3 trial testing AZD1222 (ChAdOx1 nCoV-19) in healthy adults. For TCRbeta chain sequencing, PBMC samples were collected from trial participants at day 0 and at day 28 after the second dose. The CDR3 regions of human TCRbeta chains were analyzed by immunosequencing. As for how the authors treated the data: Repertoire TCRs were checked for matches against a reference library of SARS-CoV-2-specific TCRs that had been generated using the MIRA antigen-specificity platform. Breadth meant the fraction of unique TCRs that were SARS-CoV-2-associated, whereas depth meant the fraction of total T cells that were SARS-CoV-2-associated. Each spike-specific TCR was assigned to its reactive spike region and to a CD4 or CD8 class using the MIRA data. Log10-transformed breadth and depth values were compared by one-way ANOVA with Sidak's multiple comparisons tests. Imported from immuneACCESS, the table was reduced by TCRdb to in-frame sequences with V and J called. These copies leave out some clones; in studies compared against another copy, an unresolved V gene accounts for under half, and the cause of the remainder is not known. V, J and clone size are taken as reported in that table, and D and trimming were inferred from the DNA itself. For this sample the table gives tens of thousands of clones, of which around 81% were detected only once. Together, the top ten hold approximately 22% of the sample.

The receptor was derived from an adult in good health. The sample in question was peripheral blood, obtained on day 0 of AZD1222 vaccination.

The CDR3 loop reads CASSRQVMSNQPQHF. The sequenced DNA: TGTGCCAGCAGCCGACAGGTTATGAGCAATCAGCCCCAGCATTTT. Here the chain combines TRBV2 and TRBJ1-5; a tentative D call is TRBD1 (6 bases match). From its cysteine to its phenylalanine, the CDR3 spans 15 amino acids. Only the CDR3 region is kept as DNA, spanning 45 bases read in frame from base 1. For CDR1 and CDR2, the germline V gene lists SNHLY and FYNNEI. A distance of 13 bases separates the germline ends of V and J, which lose 6 bases and 1 base respectively.